The T cell receptor beta chain described here comes from a study of shared clonotypes between healthy human individuals. General observations from the study: Owing to a small donor count, the genetic and exposure-history diversity represented was limited.

Splitting of each subset's genomic DNA was done evenly across several immunoSEQ plates. Some clones are missing from TCRdb's copy, which holds only in-frame ones; the method was immunoSEQ multiplex PCR. The table has roughly 2.5 million clones, 85% to 95% seen once. The CDR3 extends over 12 amino acids. CDR1 is SQVTM and CDR2 is ANQGSEA in the germline V gene. Concerning this clone: Antigen: not known.

V and J are TRBV29-1 and TRBJ2-5, with 7 nucleotides matching TRBD2. The J call may not be correct, given that the DNA end is closer to TRBJ2-7. Specimen: naive CD4+ T cells sorted from blood. Subset of the sample: CD45RA+ positively selected. The receptor was derived from a man in his late teens or twenties in good health. CDR3 bases: TGCAGCGTCGGAACGGGGGGTTACGAGCAGTACTTC. Its protein product is CSVGTGGYEQYF.